The subject of this entry is one T cell receptor beta chain. Reverse transcription of about 0.45 to 1 ug RNA was carried out with random hexamers. Coverage of TCR beta CDR3 amplification by immunoSEQ multiplex PCR extended to 54 Vbeta and 13 Jbeta. TCRdb recomputed calls from the immunoSEQ multiplex PCR reads with MiXCR, one row per CDR3 protein. The table includes roughly 120,000 distinct CDR3 sequences, less than 97% detected once. Deletions cut 4 bases from V and 5 bases from J, with 17 bases between. Germline V gene lookup returns CDR1 SEHNR and CDR2 FQNEAQ (reference sequence). This CDR3 has 15 residues. The sequenced target, TCR beta, came from blood CD8+ and CD4+ T cells. Controls were healthy donors chosen to match patients in age and sex. TEMRA cells were FACS-enriched, while CD8+ and CD4+ T cells were negatively isolated. The data stem from a study of CD8 T cells in Susac syndrome.

The source is a human donor in good health. Sequenced sample: CD4+ T cells from PBMCs. This chain uses TRBV7-9 with TRBJ1-1; tentative D call: TRBD1 (5 bases). In nucleotides, the CDR3 is TGTGCCAGCAGCTCCACCGGGACTAAGAGGACTGAAGCTTTCTTT. Its protein product is CASSSTGTKRTEAFF.